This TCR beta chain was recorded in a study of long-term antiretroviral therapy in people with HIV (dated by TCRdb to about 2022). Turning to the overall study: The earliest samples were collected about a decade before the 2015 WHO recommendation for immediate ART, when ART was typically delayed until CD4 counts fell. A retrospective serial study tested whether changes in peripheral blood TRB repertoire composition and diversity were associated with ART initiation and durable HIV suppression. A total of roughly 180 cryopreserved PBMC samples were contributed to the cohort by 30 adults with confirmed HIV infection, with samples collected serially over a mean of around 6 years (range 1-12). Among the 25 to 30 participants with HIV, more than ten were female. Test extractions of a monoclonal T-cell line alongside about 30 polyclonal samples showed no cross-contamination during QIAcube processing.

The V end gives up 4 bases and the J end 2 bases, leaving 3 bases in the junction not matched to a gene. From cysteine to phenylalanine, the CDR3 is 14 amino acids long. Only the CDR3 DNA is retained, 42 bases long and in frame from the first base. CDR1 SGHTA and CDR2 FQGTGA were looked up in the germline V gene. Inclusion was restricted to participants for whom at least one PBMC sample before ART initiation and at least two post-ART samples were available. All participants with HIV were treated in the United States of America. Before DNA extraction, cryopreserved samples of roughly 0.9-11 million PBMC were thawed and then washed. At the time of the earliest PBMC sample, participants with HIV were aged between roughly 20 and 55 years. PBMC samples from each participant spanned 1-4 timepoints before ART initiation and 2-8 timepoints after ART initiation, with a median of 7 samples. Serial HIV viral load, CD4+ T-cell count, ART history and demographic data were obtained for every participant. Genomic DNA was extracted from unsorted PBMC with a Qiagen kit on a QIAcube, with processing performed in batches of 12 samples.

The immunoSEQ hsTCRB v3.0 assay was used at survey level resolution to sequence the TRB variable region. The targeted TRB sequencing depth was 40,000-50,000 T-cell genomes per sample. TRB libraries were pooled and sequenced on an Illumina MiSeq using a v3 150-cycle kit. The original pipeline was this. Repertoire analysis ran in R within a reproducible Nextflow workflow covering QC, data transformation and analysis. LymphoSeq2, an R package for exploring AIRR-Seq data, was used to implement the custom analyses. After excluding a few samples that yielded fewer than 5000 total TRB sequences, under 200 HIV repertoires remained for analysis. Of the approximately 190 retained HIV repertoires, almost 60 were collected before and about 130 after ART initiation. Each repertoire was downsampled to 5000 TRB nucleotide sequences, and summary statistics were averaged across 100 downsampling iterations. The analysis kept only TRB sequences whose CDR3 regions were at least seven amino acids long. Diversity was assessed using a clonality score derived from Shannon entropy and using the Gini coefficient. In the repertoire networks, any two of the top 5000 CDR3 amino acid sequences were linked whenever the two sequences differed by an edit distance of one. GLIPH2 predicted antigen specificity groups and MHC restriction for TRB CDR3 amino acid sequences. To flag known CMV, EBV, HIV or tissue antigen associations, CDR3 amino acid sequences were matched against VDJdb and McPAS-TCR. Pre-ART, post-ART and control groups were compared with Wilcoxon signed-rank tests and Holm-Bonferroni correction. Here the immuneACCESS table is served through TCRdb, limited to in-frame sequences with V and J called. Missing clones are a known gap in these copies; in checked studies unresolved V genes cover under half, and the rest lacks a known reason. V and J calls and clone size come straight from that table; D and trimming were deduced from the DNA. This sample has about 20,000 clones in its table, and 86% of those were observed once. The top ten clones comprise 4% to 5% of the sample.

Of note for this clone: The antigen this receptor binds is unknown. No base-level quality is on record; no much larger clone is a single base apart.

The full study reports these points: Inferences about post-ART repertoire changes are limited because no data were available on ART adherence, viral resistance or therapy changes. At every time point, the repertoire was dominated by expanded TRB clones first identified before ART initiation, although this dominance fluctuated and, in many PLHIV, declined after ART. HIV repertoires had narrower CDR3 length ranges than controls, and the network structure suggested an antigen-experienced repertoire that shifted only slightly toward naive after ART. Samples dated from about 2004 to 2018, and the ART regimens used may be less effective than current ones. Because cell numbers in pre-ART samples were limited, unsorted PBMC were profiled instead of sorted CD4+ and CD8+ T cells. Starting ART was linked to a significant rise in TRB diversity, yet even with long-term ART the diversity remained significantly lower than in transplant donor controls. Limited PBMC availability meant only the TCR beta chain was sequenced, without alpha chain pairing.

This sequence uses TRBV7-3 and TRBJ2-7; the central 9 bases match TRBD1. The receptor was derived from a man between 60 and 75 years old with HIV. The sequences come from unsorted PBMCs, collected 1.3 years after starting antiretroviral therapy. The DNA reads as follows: TGTGCCAGCAGCTACAGGGGGCCCCCCTACGAGCAGTACTTC. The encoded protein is CASSYRGPPYEQYF.